These 22 T cell receptor beta chains originate from one sample sequenced in a study of T cells in Graves' hyperthyroidism and ophthalmopathy. Amplification yielded TCR beta CDR3 regions, with RNA transcripts as the source. The TCR CDR3 first-round RT-PCR relied on the HTBI primer set. One entry per CDR3 protein results from TCRdb running MiXCR on the multiplex PCR reads. The profile shows around 490,000 distinct CDR3 sequences, about 20% of them singletons. The sequenced sample was blood. These receptors all stem from a man aged 35 to 55 with Graves' ophthalmopathy.

This clonotype was observed many times. The rearrangement links TRBV28 to TRBJ2-7, with D maybe TRBD1 (6 bases). CDR1 is MDHEN and CDR2 is SYDVKM in the germline V gene. This CDR3 spans 14 amino acids. V shed 4 bases and J shed 4 bases, with 14 bases lying between them. CDR3 nucleotides: TGTGCCAGCAGTTCGCCCGGGACACTATACGAGCAGTACTTC. This gives the protein CASSSPGTLYEQYF.

V and J are TRBV20-1 and TRBJ2-3, with TRBD2 as a possible D gene (5 bases). This CDR3 comprises 11 residues. Germline CDR1 is DFQATT and CDR2 is SNEGSKA (reference sequence). The DNA for the CDR3 is TGCAGCGGTGACTGGAGGGATACGCAGTATTTT. It is translated as CSGDWRDTQYF.

As to this clonotype: With a much larger clone just one base away, this may be a read error. The chain recombines TRBV27 with TRBJ2-1; TRBD2 matches 11 bases. This CDR3 spans 15 amino acids. V was clipped by 6 bases and J by 9 bases; unmatched bases: 10. Per germline, CDR1 MNHEY and CDR2 SMNVEV (reference sequence). The DNA of the CDR3 is TGTGCCAGCAGCCTGACTAGCGGGACGGACAGTGAGCAGTTCTTC. Amino acid sequence: CASSLTSGTDSEQFF.

The table lists this clonotype with a few counts. V is TRBV7-2 and J is TRBJ2-2; weak D call: TRBD2 (5 bases). The CDR3 sequence is 13 residues long. Trimming pared 6 bases from V and 3 bases from J, leaving 8 bases between. CDR1 and CDR2 (germline): SGHTA, FQGNSA. The CDR3 coding sequence is TGTGCCAGCAGACCGAGGGACACCGGGGAGCTGTTTTTT. Its translation: CASRPRDTGELFF.

The chain combines TRBV4-1 with TRBJ2-3; D might be TRBD1 or TRBD2, each matching 5 bases. CDR3 length equals 16 residues. Per the germline V gene, CDR1 is MGHRA and CDR2 is YSYEKL. V lost 5 bases and J 0 bases, leaving 15 bases between the germline ends. The CDR3 coding sequence is TGCGCCAGCAGCTCCCCGGGACCCAGTAGCACAGATACGCAGTATTTT. This sequence encodes CASSSPGPSSTDTQYF.

This clonotype was counted many times. V is TRBV3-1 and J is TRBJ2-7, with D perhaps TRBD1 (6 bases). Per germline, CDR1 LGHDT and CDR2 YNNKEL (reference sequence). The CDR3 is made up of 15 amino acids. V shed 1 base and J shed 0 bases, with 10 bases lying between them. The CDR3 region is CASSQAGTSSYEQYF. In DNA, the CDR3 is TGTGCCAGCAGCCAAGCCGGGACATCCTCCTACGAGCAGTACTTC.

This chain links TRBV2 with TRBJ2-1; D not resolved. The CDR3 sequence is 13 residues long. Trimming left V 6 bases short and J 6 bases short, with 12 bases between. The V gene's germline CDR1 is SNHLY and CDR2 FYNNEI. The CDR3 spells CASRLSFINEQFF. CDR3 DNA: TGTGCCAGCAGGTTGAGTTTCATCAATGAGCAGTTCTTC.

This clonotype appeared many times. The rearrangement uses TRBV12-3 or TRBV12-4 and TRBJ2-7; the D call may be TRBD1 or TRBD2 (5 bases each). The V end was cut by 5 bases, the J end by 5 bases, with 25 bases between. The CDR3 loop spans 17 amino acids. The CDR3 sequence is CASSPRVGTHRLHEQYF. The CDR3 coding sequence is TGTGCCAGCAGTCCGCGTGTCGGGACCCACCGCCTTCACGAGCAGTACTTC.

This clonotype was detected many times. The chain carries TRBV4-3 and TRBJ2-5, with 13 positions matching TRBD2. This CDR3 is 16 amino acids long. Germline CDR1 and CDR2: LGHNA and YSLEER. V was clipped by 2 bases and J by 5 bases; unmatched bases: 5. DNA for the CDR3: TGCGCCAGCAGCCAATACGGGACTAGCGGGACCGAGACCCAGTACTTC. Translating it yields CASSQYGTSGTETQYF.

Concerning this clonotype itself: A much larger clonotype is one base distant, so this may be a read error. The V gene is TRBV20-1, the J gene TRBJ2-3, with D possibly being TRBD1 (5 bases). Germline values: CDR1 DFQATT, CDR2 SNEGSKA (reference sequence). This CDR3 comprises 15 residues. With 0 bases removed from V and 10 bases from J, the gap between germline ends came to 20 bases. CDR3 coding DNA: TGCAGTGCTAGAGATAGGCCAACCGGAAGGGGTGCGCAGTATTTT. Its protein product is CSARDRPTGRGAQYF.

The rearrangement joins TRBV7-2 to TRBJ1-2; 8 positions agree with TRBD1. V shed 1 base, J shed 1 base, and the junction held 8 bases outside the gene matches. Germline V gives CDR1 SGHTA, CDR2 FQGNSA. The CDR3 totals 17 residues. The CDR3 bases are TGTGCCAGCAGCTTAGAAGGTGGCAGGGGGCGTAACTATGGCTACACCTTC. Protein product: CASSLEGGRGRNYGYTF.

About this clonotype: A much larger clone lies one base from this, so it may be a read error. The chain has TRBV7-8 and TRBJ2-1; TRBD2 aligns across 11 bases. The trim removed 1 base at V and 10 bases at J, leaving 6 bases unmatched. CDR1 and CDR2 from the germline V gene are SGHVS and FQNEAQ. The length of the CDR3 is 15 residues. The CDR3 spells CASSLVSGRAQEQFF. The CDR3 region has the DNA TGTGCCAGCAGCTTAGTTAGCGGGAGGGCTCAGGAGCAGTTCTTC.

In its sample, this clonotype was seen a few times. The chain is built from TRBV11-2 and TRBJ2-3; TRBD2 agrees at 9 bases. With V trimmed by 8 bases and J by 5 bases, 8 bases remained unmatched. The length of the CDR3 is 14 residues. Germline V gives CDR1 SGHAT, CDR2 FQNNGV. Here the CDR3 reads CASGREGRGDTQYF. CDR3 DNA: TGTGCCAGCGGGCGGGAGGGCCGGGGAGATACGCAGTATTTT.

At least ten counts were recorded for this clonotype. The chain employs TRBV5-1 and TRBJ1-1; no firm D call. Looked up from germline, CDR1 is SGHRS and CDR2 is YFSETQ. The CDR3 spans 15 residues. V dropped 3 bases and J dropped 3 bases, with 15 bases sitting between them. The CDR3, as DNA: TGCGCCAGCAGCTCCCTACAGAATTCGGACACTGAAGCTTTCTTT. Its protein product is CASSSLQNSDTEAFF.

This rearrangement joins TRBV20-1 to TRBJ1-2; D is unresolved. The CDR3 length is 13 residues. Trimming took off 5 bases at V and 1 base at J, with 11 bases between the two ends. CDR1 and CDR2 (germline): DFQATT, SNEGSKA (reference sequence). CDR3 residues: CSAPPTVNYGYTF. In DNA form, the CDR3 reads TGCAGTGCTCCTCCGACGGTTAACTATGGCTACACCTTC.

Many counts were recorded for this clonotype. The chain couples TRBV27 to TRBJ1-5; unclear D gene. CDR3 length: 13 amino acids. V was pared by 3 bases and J by 6 bases, with 9 bases between. Germline V CDR1 and CDR2: MNHEY, SMNVEV (reference sequence). CDR3 DNA sequence: TGTGCCAGCAGTTTTACTAGTAGTCAGCCCCAGCATTTT. Its protein is CASSFTSSQPQHF.

The chain joins TRBV7-9 to TRBJ1-2; no definite D call. Germline lookup yields CDR1 SEHNR and CDR2 FQNEAQ (reference sequence). The CDR3 is 13 amino acids. V shed 5 bases and J shed 5 bases, with 12 bases lying between them. The CDR3, as DNA: TGTGCCAGCAGCCCCGGAGGGAGATATGGCTACACCTTC. As protein: CASSPGGRYGYTF.

This chain connects TRBV5-1 to TRBJ2-1, with D perhaps assigned TRBD1 or TRBD2 (6 bases each). Germline lookup yields CDR1 SGHRS and CDR2 YFSETQ. This CDR3 comprises 17 residues. Trimming stripped 5 bases from V and 9 bases from J, with 27 bases between. The CDR3 DNA sequence: TGCGCCAGCAGGTCGGGTATCGTTACGGGGGCTAGAGGTGAGCAGTTCTTC. This codes for CASRSGIVTGARGEQFF.

The chain joins TRBV10-3 to TRBJ2-1, with D possibly called TRBD1 or TRBD2 (5 bases each). Germline-derived CDR1 and CDR2 are ENHRY and SYGVKD. The V end was cut by 6 bases, the J end by 1 base, with 10 bases between. This CDR3 is 14 amino acids long. The DNA for the CDR3 is TGTGCCATCAGCGAGAGGGGATCCTACAATGAGCAGTTCTTC. Translation: CAISERGSYNEQFF.

This clonotype was seen at least ten times. The V gene is TRBV6-2 or TRBV6-3, the J gene TRBJ2-1, with D perhaps TRBD2 (5 bases). V was pared by 0 bases and J by 12 bases, with 12 bases between. CDR1 is MNHEY, CDR2 SVGEGT, per germline. This CDR3 spans 13 amino acids. Here the CDR3 reads CASSYSSAYTQFF. The CDR3 DNA reads as TGTGCCAGCAGTTACTCTAGCGCTTACACGCAGTTCTTC.

The chain carries TRBV10-3 and TRBJ2-3; 9 bases are a match to TRBD2. V was clipped by 7 bases and J by 5 bases; unmatched bases: 4. The CDR3 has 13 amino acids. The germline V gene encodes CDR1 ENHRY and CDR2 SYGVKD. The chain's CDR3 is CAITGGGEDTQYF. In DNA, the CDR3 is TGTGCCATCACGGGCGGGGGGGAAGATACGCAGTATTTT.

This clonotype was observed many times. V is TRBV7-6 and J is TRBJ2-3; TRBD2 matches at 10 bases. The CDR3 sequence is 14 residues long. Trimming at V came to 7 bases and at J to 3 bases, leaving 4 bases not matched to a gene. In germline, CDR1 is SGHVS, CDR2 FNYEAQ. CDR3 loop: CASKTSGTTDTQYF. In DNA, the CDR3 is TGTGCCAGCAAAACTAGCGGGACGACAGATACGCAGTATTTT.